These 15 T cell receptor beta chains were all obtained from the same sample, sequenced in a study of cytomegalovirus exposure and HLA in healthy donors. In the PCR, 60 Vbeta and 13 Jbeta primers were used. The assay was immunoSEQ multiplex PCR, and TCRdb's table has in-frame clones only and misses some. This sample has under 200,000 clones, with over 70% found just once. The sample comprised PBMCs. The receptors derive from a woman between 45 and 60 years old in good health and CMV-seropositive.

This chain uses TRBV19 with TRBJ2-5, with a weak D call TRBD2 (6 bases). Trimming left V 5 bases short and J 5 bases short, with 15 bases between. The CDR3 covers 14 residues. Germline V gives CDR1 LNHDA, CDR2 SQIVND (reference sequence). The CDR3 nucleotides read TGTGCCAGTAGTGCTCCCGGGACTGGGGAGACCCAGTACTTC. Translated: CASSAPGTGETQYF.

V and J are TRBV7-2 and TRBJ1-2, with 8 bases matching TRBD1. From germline, CDR1 is SGHTA and CDR2 FQGNSA. J lost 5 bases, V lost 5 bases, and 4 bases had no gene match. This CDR3 contains 13 residues. CDR3 sequence (DNA): TGTGCCAGCAGCCAGGACAGGGTTTATGGCTACACCTTC. It codes for CASSQDRVYGYTF.

The chain combines TRBV29-1 with TRBJ1-2, with 9 bases lining up with TRBD1. Germline V gene data show CDR1 as SQVTM and CDR2 as ANQGSEA. Trimming removed 5 bases from V and 4 bases from J; junction bases left unmatched: 5. This CDR3 spans 13 amino acids. CDR3 in amino acids: CSVWTGEGYGYTF. In DNA, the CDR3 is TGCAGCGTTTGGACAGGGGAGGGCTATGGCTACACCTTC.

V usage is TRBV7-2 and J usage is TRBJ2-7; unclear D gene. The CDR3 is 13 residues long. Germline V CDR1 and CDR2: SGHTA, FQGNSA. V gave up 1 base and J gave up 4 bases, with 8 bases separating them. The CDR3 loop reads CASSLEAEYEQYF. The DNA for the CDR3 is TGTGCCAGCAGCTTAGAGGCGGAATACGAGCAGTACTTC.

The V and J genes are TRBV29-1 and TRBJ1-1, with 12 bases fitting TRBD1. J lost 1 base, V lost 7 bases, and 7 bases had no gene match. The length of the CDR3 is 15 residues. Germline-derived CDR1 and CDR2 are SQVTM and ANQGSEA. CDR3 DNA sequence: TGCAGCGGCGGGGACAGGGGGCGTAAGAACACTGAAGCTTTCTTT. Translating it yields CSGGDRGRKNTEAFF.

This chain connects TRBV2 to TRBJ2-5; D is unresolved. The J call may be mistaken, given a closer DNA end match to TRBJ2-7. There are 14 residues in the CDR3. Per germline, CDR1 SNHLY and CDR2 FYNNEI. In DNA, the CDR3 is TGTGCCAGCAGTGAAATTCGACTCCCCTACGAGCAGTACTTC. Translation gives CASSEIRLPYEQYF.

This clone was detected once. The chain has TRBV5-1 and TRBJ2-1; a possible D gene is TRBD2 (6 bases). The CDR3 has 14 amino acids. CDR1 is SGHRS and CDR2 is YFSETQ in the germline V gene. V was trimmed by 4 bases and J by 8 bases, leaving 16 bases between them. The CDR3, as DNA: TGCGCCAGCAGCAGGATCGGGAGATGGGATGAGCAGTTCTTC. Residues: CASSRIGRWDEQFF. The full variable domain, rest sourced from reference TRBV5-1 and TRBJ2-1, is KAGVTQTPRYLIKTRGQQVTLSCSPISGHRSVSWYQQTPGQGLQFLFEYFSETQRNKGNFPGRFSGRQFSNSRSEMNVSTLELGDSALYLCASSRIGRWDEQFFGPGTRLTVL.

This chain connects TRBV9 to TRBJ1-1, with 8 bases lining up with TRBD1. The CDR3 has 16 amino acids. CDR1 is SGDLS and CDR2 is YYNGEE in the germline V gene. The V segment lost 2 bases and the J segment 5 bases; nucleotides outside the gene matches: 11. CDR3 region: CASSVLMDRAQTEAFF. The CDR3 DNA sequence: TGTGCCAGCAGCGTGTTAATGGACAGGGCACAAACTGAAGCTTTCTTT.

This clone was picked up a small number of times. V is TRBV27 and J is TRBJ2-1; 14 bases agree with TRBD2. Germline CDR1 and CDR2: MNHEY and SMNVEV (reference sequence). J was trimmed by 1 base and V by 5 bases; bases with no gene match: 7. The CDR3 covers 18 residues. The chain's CDR3 is CASSHGTSGSWSYNEQFF. As DNA, the CDR3 is TGTGCCAGCAGTCACGGGACTAGCGGGAGTTGGTCCTACAATGAGCAGTTCTTC.

The count of this clone is one. CDR3 DNA sequence: TGTGCCAGCAGACCGGGACAGGGGATAAATGAGCAGTTCTTC. The encoded protein is CASRPGQGINEQFF. The V and J genes are TRBV2 and TRBJ2-1, with 10 nucleotides matching TRBD1. The germline V gene has CDR1 SNHLY and CDR2 FYNNEI. V trimming: 6 bases; J trimming: 7 bases; junction bases outside the gene matches: 6. CDR3 size: 14 residues.

The chain's CDR3 is CASSDETGIYNSPLHF. The DNA for the CDR3 is TGTGCCAGCAGTGATGAGACAGGGATCTATAATTCACCCCTCCACTTT. This rearrangement joins TRBV25-1 to TRBJ1-6, with 7 bases matching TRBD1. V was clipped by 3 bases and J by 3 bases; unmatched bases: 5. CDR1 MGHDK and CDR2 SYGVNS come from the germline V gene. CDR3 length: 16 amino acids.

V usage is TRBV7-3 and J usage is TRBJ1-2, with D tentatively TRBD1 (5 bases). V was trimmed by 5 bases and J by 4 bases, leaving 11 bases between them. The length of the CDR3 is 13 residues. Germline V CDR1 and CDR2: SGHTA, FQGTGA. CDR3 residues: CASSPGWSYGYTF. As DNA, the CDR3 is TGTGCCAGCAGCCCAGGGTGGTCCTATGGCTACACCTTC.

The V and J genes are TRBV29-1 and TRBJ1-2; D call uncertain. Per germline, CDR1 SQVTM and CDR2 ANQGSEA. V was pared by 7 bases and J by 3 bases, with 15 bases between. The CDR3 length is 13 residues. CDR3 region: CSATAPRDYGYTF. The CDR3 region has the DNA TGCAGCGCCACGGCTCCGAGGGACTATGGCTACACCTTC. Together with reference TRBV29-1 and TRBJ1-2, the CDR3 gives the full variable domain: SAVISQKPSRDICQRGTSLTIQCQVDSQVTMMFWYRQQPGQSLTLIATANQGSEATYESGFVIDKFPISRPNLTFSTLTVSNMSPEDSSIYLCSATAPRDYGYTFGSGTRLTVV.

The V gene is TRBV2, the J gene TRBJ1-3; D perhaps matches TRBD1 (5 bases). The CDR3 length is 15 residues. Germline V gene sequence: CDR1 SNHLY, CDR2 FYNNEI. The germline V and J ends were trimmed by 5 bases and 0 bases, with 11 bases remaining between them. The CDR3 DNA is TGTGCCAGCAGTACAGGATATGGCTCTGGAAACACCATATATTTT. Protein product: CASSTGYGSGNTIYF. Full variable domain (missing parts from reference TRBV2 and TRBJ1-3): EPEVTQTPSHQVTQMGQEVILRCVPISNHLYFYWYRQILGQKVEFLVSFYNNEISEKSEIFDDQFSVERPDGSNFTLKIRSTKLEDSAMYFCASSTGYGSGNTIYFGEGSWLTVV.

V gene TRBV11-3 combines with J gene TRBJ2-5; TRBD2 aligns across 13 bases. CDR1 and CDR2 (germline): SGHNT, YENEEA. The CDR3 consists of 16 residues. Trimming at V came to 1 base and at J to 5 bases, leaving 4 bases not matched to a gene. The CDR3 region is CASSLGLAGGLETQYF. The CDR3 nucleotides are TGTGCCAGCAGCTTAGGACTAGCGGGGGGCTTGGAGACCCAGTACTTC.